Listed below are T cell receptor beta chains from one sample, sequenced in a study of blood T cell repertoires in COVID-19. Only in-frame clones appear in the TCRdb table, and some are missing; sequencing was by immunoSEQ multiplex PCR. The sample yields around 170,000 clones, about 80% seen once. Sequencing was carried out using peripheral blood. The receptors here all came from a man in his sixties or seventies who had recovered from COVID-19. The CDR3 runs from the conserved cysteine through the conserved F or W. The D gene is left open where the match is weak. Rows may omit the clone size; those that give it use once, few, many or a size class.

v_gene	d_gene	abundance	j_gene	CDR3aa	CDR3nt
TRBV6-5	-	-	TRBJ2-1	CASRTEYNEQFF	TGTGCCAGCAGGACAGAGTACAATGAGCAGTTCTTC
TRBV27	-	-	TRBJ1-5	CASSTGTTFNQPQHF	TGTGCCAGCAGCACTGGGACAACTTTTAATCAGCCCCAGCATTTT
TRBV6-6	TRBD2	-	TRBJ2-7	CASSTRTSGRVYEQYF	TGTGCCAGCAGTACGCGGACTAGCGGGAGAGTCTACGAGCAGTACTTC
TRBV5-4	-	once	TRBJ2-2	CASSSMGSISSTGELFF	TGTGCCAGCAGCTCTATGGGGAGCATATCGAGCACCGGGGAGCTGTTTTTT
TRBV7-9	TRBD1	-	TRBJ2-7	CASSLAETGGSEQYF	TGTGCCAGCAGCTTAGCGGAGACAGGGGGCAGTGAGCAGTACTTC
TRBV7-9	-	once	TRBJ1-2	CASSLNRGGYTF	TGTGCCAGCAGCTTAAACAGAGGGGGCTACACCTTC
TRBV6-1	TRBD2	once	TRBJ2-3	CASSEGLRRTRADTQYF	TGTGCCAGCAGTGAAGGATTAAGGCGGACTAGAGCAGATACGCAGTATTTT
TRBV19	-	-	TRBJ2-2	CASSILEHTGELFF	TGTGCCAGTAGTATCCTAGAGCACACCGGGGAGCTGTTTTTT
TRBV7-8	-	-	TRBJ2-7	CASSSHRASSYEQYF	TGTGCCAGCAGCTCTCACAGGGCGAGCTCCTACGAGCAGTACTTC
TRBV5-4	TRBD2	many	TRBJ2-7	CASSLQGGISYEQYF	TGTGCCAGCAGCCTCCAGGGAGGGATCTCCTACGAGCAGTACTTC
TRBV4-1	-	-	TRBJ2-2	CASSVVSVGELFF	TGCGCCAGCAGCGTAGTCTCCGTCGGGGAGCTGTTTTTT
TRBV3-1/TRBV3-2	TRBD2	-	TRBJ2-7	CASSQDLLAGSYEQYF	TGTGCCAGCAGCCAAGACTTGCTAGCGGGATCCTACGAGCAGTACTTC